The T cell receptor beta chain under discussion was sequenced for a study of T cells in Graves' hyperthyroidism and ophthalmopathy. General study findings and limits: Progression to ophthalmopathy was predicted a median of 6.5 months early. Peripheral blood also featured most of the thyroid clonotypes expanded above 0.001.

A word on this clonotype: Its antigen is currently unknown.

Template material for amplifying TCR beta CDR3 regions consisted of RNA transcripts. HTBI primers were employed in a first-round RT-PCR of the TCR CDR3. TCRdb ran MiXCR on the multiplex PCR reads and lists one entry per CDR3 protein. Of some 200,000 distinct CDR3 sequences in the sample, about 17% were seen once. For Graves' hyperthyroidism to be stable, ophthalmopathy could not progress within 18 months. Sequenced input: blood. This TCR came from a woman in her forties or fifties with Graves' hyperthyroidism.

CDR3 sequence reads: CASSTHADEQFF. The CDR3 DNA reads as TGTGCCAGCAGCACCCACGCCGATGAGCAGTTCTTC. This chain uses TRBV7-9 with TRBJ2-1; D is uncertain. The CDR3 is 12 residues long. Trimming removed 5 bases at V and 8 bases at J, with 10 bases between. The germline V gene encodes CDR1 SEHNR and CDR2 FQNEAQ (reference sequence).